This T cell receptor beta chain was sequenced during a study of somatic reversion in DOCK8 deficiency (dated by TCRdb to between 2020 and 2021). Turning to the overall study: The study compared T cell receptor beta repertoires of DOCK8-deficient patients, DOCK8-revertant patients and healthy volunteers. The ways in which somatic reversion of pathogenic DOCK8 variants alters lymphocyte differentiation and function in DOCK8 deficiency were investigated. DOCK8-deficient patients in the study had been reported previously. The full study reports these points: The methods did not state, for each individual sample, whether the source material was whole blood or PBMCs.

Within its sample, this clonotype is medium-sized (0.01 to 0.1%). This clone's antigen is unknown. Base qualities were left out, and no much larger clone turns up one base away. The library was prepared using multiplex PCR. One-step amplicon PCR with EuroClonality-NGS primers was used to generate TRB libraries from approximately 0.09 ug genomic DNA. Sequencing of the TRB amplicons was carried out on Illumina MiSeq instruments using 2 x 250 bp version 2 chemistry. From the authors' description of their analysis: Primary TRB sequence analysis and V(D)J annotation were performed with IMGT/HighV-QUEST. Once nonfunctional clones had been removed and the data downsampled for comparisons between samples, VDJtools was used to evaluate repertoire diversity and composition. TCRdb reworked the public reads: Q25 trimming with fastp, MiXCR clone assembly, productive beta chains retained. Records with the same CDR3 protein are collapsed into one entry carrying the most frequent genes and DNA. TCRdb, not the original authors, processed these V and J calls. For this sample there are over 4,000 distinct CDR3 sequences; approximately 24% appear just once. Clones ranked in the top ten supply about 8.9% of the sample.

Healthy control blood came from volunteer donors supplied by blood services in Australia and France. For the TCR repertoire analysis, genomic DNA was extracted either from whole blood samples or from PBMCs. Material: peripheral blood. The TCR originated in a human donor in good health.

The nucleotide sequence is TGTGCCAGCAGTAAAGGGACTTCGGACACTGAAGCTTTCTTT. Translation gives CASSKGTSDTEAFF. The V gene is TRBV6-6 and the J gene is TRBJ1-1; the D segment could be TRBD1, given 5 matching bases. The germline V gene (reference sequence) gives CDR1 as MNHNY and CDR2 as SVGAGI. The junction shows trimming of 5 bases on V and 3 bases on J, plus 13 bases between the germline ends. The CDR3 has 14 amino acids, counting the end cysteine and phenylalanine. The read is trimmed to its CDR3 DNA, 42 bases read in frame from base 1.